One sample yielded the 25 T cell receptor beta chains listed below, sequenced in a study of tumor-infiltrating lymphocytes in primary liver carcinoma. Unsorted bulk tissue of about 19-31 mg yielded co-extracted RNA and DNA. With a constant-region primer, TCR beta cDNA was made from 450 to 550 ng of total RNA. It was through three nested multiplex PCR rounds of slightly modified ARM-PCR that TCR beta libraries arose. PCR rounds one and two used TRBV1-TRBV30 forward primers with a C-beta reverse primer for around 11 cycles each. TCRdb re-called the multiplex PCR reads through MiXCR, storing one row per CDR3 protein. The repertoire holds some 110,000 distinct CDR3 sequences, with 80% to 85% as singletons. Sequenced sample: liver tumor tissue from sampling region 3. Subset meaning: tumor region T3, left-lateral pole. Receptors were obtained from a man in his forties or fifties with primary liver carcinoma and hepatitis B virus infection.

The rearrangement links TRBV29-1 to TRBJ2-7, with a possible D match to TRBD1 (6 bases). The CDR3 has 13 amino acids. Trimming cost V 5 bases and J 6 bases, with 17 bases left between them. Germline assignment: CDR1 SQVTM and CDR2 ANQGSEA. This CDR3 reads CSVRQEASGEQYF. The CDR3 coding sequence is TGCAGCGTTAGACAGGAGGCATCGGGCGAGCAGTACTTC.

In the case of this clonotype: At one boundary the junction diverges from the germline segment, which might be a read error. The CDR3 DNA reads as TGTGGCAGCAGCTTTTATGGCCCGAACAATGAGCAGTTCTTC. Translated: CGSSFYGPNNEQFF. The chain joins TRBV7-2 to TRBJ2-1; D uncertain. Germline CDR1 is SGHTA and CDR2 is FQGNSA. This CDR3 comprises 14 residues.

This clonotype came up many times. The CDR3 DNA sequence: TGTGCCAGCAGTTTAAATCAGCCCCAGCATTTT. Its protein product is CASSLNQPQHF. This rearrangement joins TRBV28 to TRBJ1-5, with unresolved D. The V end lost 2 bases, the J end lost 4 bases, and 0 bases lay between the germline ends. CDR1 is MDHEN and CDR2 is SYDVKM in the germline V gene. There are 11 residues in the CDR3.

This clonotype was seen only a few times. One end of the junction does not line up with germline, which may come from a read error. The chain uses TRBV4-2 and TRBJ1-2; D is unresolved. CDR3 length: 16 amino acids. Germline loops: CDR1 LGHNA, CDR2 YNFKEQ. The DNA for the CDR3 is TGTGTCAGCAGCCAAGACCCTTCTGCAGGTAACTATGGCTACACCTTC. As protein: CVSSQDPSAGNYGYTF.

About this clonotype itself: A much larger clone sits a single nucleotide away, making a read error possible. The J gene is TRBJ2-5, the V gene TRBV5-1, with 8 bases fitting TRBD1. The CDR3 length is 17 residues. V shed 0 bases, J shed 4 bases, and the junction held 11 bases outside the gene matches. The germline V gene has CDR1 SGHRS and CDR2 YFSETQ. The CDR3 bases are TGCGCCAGCAGCTTGGGACGGGGCAGGGGGCATAGAGAGACCCAGTACTTC. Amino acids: CASSLGRGRGHRETQYF.

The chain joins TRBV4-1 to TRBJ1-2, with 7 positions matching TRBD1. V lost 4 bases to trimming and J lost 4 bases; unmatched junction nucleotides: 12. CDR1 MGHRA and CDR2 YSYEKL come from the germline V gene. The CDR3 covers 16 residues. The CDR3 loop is CASSPSRGRGSYGYTF. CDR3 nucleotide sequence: TGCGCCAGCAGCCCGTCCAGGGGCAGGGGGAGCTATGGCTACACCTTC.

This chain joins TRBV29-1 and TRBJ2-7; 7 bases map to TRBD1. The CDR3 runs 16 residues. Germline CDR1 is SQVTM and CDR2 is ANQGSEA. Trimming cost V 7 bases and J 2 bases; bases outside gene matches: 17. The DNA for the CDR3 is TGCAGCGCCATGATATCTGGGACAGACACTCCCTACGAGCAGTACTTC. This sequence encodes CSAMISGTDTPYEQYF.

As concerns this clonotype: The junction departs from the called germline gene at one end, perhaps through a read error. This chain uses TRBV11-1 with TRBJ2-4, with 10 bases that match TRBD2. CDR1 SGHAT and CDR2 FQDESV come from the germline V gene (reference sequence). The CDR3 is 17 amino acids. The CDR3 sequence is CATSFPGTSVTKNIQYF. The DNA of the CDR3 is TGTGCCACTAGCTTTCCCGGGACTAGCGTGACCAAAAACATTCAGTATTTC.

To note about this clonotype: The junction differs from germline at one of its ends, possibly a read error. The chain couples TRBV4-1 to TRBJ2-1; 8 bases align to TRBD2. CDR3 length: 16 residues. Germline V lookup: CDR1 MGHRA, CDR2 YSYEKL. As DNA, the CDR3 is TGCGCCAGCACCCAAGCGAGTGGCGGGAGGTACAATGATCAGTTCTTC. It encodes CASTQASGGRYNDQFF.

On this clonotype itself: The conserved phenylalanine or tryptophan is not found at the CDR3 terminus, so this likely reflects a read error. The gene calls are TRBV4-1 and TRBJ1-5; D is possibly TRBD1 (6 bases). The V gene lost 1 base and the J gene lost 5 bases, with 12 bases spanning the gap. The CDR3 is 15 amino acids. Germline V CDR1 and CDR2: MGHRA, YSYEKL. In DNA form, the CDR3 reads TGCGCCAGCAGCCAAGGGACAGAGGGCGATCAGCCCCAGCATTTA. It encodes CASSQGTEGDQPQHL.

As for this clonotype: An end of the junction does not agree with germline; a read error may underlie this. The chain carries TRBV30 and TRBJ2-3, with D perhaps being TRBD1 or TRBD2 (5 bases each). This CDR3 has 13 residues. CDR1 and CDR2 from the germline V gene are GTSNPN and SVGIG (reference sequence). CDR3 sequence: CALEGPGRDTQYF. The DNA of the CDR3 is TGTGCCCTAGAGGGCCCAGGGAGAGATACGCAATATTTT.

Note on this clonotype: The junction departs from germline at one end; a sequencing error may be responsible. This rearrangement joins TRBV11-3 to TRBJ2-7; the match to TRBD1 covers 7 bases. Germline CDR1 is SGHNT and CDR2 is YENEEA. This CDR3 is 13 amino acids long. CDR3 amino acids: CASSVGQSYEEYF. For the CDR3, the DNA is TGTGCTAGTAGCGTGGGACAGTCCTACGAGGAGTACTTC.

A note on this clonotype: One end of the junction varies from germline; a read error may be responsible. CDR3 nucleotides: TGCGCCAGCAGCTTGGCCCCACGGACTAGCAGGGGCACAGATATGCAGTATTTT. Translated, it gives CASSLAPRTSRGTDMQYF. V usage is TRBV5-1 and J usage is TRBJ2-3, with 8 positions matching TRBD2. The CDR3 runs 18 residues. The germline gives CDR1 SGHRS, CDR2 YFSETQ.

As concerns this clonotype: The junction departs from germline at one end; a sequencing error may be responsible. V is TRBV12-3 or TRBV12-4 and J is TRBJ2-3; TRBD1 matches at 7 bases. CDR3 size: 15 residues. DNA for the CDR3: TGTGCCAGCGGTTCCGAGGGGGCTGAATTCTATACACAGTATTTT. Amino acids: CASGSEGAEFYTQYF.

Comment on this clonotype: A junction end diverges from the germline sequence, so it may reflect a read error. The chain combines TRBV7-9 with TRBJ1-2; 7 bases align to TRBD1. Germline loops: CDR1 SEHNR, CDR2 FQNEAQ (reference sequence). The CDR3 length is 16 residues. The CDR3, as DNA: TGTGTCAGCAGCTTAGCGACTGAAGGGACAGTTTATGGCTACACCTTC. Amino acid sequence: CVSSLATEGTVYGYTF.

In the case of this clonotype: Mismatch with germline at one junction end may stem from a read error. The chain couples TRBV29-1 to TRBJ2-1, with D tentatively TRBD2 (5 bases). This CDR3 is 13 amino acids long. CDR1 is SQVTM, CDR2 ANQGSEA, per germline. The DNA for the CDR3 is TGCAGCGTTGACTGGGCCCAGAGCGGTGAGCAATTCTTC. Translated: CSVDWAQSGEQFF.

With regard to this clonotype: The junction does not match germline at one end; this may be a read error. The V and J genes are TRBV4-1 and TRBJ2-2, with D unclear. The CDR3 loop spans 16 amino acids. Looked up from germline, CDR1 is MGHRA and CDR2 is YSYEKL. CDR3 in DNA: TGCGCCACCAGCCAAGGAGCGACAAGGAAGACCGTGGAGCTGTTTTTT. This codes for CATSQGATRKTVELFF.

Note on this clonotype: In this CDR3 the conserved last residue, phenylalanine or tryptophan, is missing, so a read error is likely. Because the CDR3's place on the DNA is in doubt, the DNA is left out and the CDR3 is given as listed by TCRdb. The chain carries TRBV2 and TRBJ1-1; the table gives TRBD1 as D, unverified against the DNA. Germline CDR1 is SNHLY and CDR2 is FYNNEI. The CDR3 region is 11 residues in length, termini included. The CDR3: CASTNRAEVFL.

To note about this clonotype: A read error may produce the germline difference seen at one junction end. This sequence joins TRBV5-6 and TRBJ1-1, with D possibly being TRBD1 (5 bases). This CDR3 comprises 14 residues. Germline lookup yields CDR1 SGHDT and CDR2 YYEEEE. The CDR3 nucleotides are TGTGCCAACAGCTTGGGGGAGGTTGGTACAGGAGCTTTCTTT. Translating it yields CANSLGEVGTGAFF.

The DNA of the CDR3 is TGTGCCAGCAGAGAAGACAGGGTCGCACATAGCCTCACCTCCAAGTGGACCCAGCATTTT. It encodes CASREDRVAHSLTSKWTQHF. The chain is built from TRBV28 and TRBJ1-5; 7 bases agree with TRBD1. Trimming cost V 6 bases and J 11 bases; bases outside gene matches: 31. Germline lookup yields CDR1 MDHEN and CDR2 SYDVKM. The CDR3 is 20 residues long.

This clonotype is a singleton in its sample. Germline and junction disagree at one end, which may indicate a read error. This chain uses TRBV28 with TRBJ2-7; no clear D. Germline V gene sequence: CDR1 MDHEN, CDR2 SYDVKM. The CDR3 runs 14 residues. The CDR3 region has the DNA TGCACCAGCAGTCCCCTGGCGGACCAGAGAGTCGAGTACTTC. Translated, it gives CTSSPLADQRVEYF.

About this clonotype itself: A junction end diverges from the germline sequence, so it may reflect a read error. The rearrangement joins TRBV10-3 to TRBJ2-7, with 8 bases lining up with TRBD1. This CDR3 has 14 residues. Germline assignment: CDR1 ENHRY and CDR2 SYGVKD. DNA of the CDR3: TGTGCCATCAATCGGACAGGGCTACCCTACGAGCAATACTTC. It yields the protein CAINRTGLPYEQYF.

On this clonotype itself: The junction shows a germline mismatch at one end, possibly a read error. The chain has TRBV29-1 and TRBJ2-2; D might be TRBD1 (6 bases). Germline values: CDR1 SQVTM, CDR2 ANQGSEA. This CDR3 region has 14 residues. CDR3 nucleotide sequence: TGCAGCAGTGCGACAGGCAGTGGCACCAGGGAGCTGTTTTTT. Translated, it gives CSSATGSGTRELFF.

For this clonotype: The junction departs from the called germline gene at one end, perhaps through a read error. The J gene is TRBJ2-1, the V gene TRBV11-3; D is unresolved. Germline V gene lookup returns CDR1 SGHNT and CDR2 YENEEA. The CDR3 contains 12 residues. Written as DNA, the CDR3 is TGTGCCAGCGGCTTAAATGCCGATGAGCTGTTCTTC. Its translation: CASGLNADELFF.

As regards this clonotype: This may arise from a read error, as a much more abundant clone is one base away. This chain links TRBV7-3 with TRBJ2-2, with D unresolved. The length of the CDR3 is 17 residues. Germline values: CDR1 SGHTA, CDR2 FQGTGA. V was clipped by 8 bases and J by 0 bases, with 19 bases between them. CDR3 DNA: TGTGCCAGCGGCCACGACGAGGCGGTCGCGAACACCGGGGAGCTGTTTTTT. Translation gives CASGHDEAVANTGELFF.